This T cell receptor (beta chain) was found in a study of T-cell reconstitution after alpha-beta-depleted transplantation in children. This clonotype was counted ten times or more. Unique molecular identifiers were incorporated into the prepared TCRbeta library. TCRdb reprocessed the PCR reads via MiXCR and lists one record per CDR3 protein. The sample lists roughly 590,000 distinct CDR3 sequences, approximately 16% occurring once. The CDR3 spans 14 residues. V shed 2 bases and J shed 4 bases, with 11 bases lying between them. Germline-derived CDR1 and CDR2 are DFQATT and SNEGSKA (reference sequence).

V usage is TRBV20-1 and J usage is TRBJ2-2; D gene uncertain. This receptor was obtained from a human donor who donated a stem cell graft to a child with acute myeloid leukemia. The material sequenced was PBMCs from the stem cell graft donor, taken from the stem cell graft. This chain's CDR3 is CSARSTRFTGELFF. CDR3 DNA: TGCAGTGCTAGATCAACTCGGTTCACCGGGGAGCTGTTTTTT.